The subject of this entry is one TCR beta chain. The antigen is not known. This sample stems from a study of long-term antiretroviral therapy in people with HIV. CDR3 length: 12 residues. The germline CDR1 and CDR2 sequences are SGHRS and YFSETQ. V gave up 4 bases and J gave up 7 bases, with 11 bases separating them. Cryopreserved PBMC numbered about 1-10 million per sample before DNA extraction. The immunoSEQ assay was v3.0, run at survey level. The repertoire was sequenced with immunoSEQ multiplex PCR; TCRdb's copy has only in-frame clones and lacks some. The sample lists 20,000 or so clones, approximately 80% seen once, with about 9.9% in the top ten. Overall study results and limits: Across all time points, the repertoire was dominated by clones that expanded before ART. The study found that diversity rose after ART but stayed below transplant donor controls. HIV repertoires showed narrower CDR3 length ranges than controls.

Sample: unsorted PBMCs, taken 0.5 years before starting antiretroviral therapy. The V gene is TRBV5-1, the J gene TRBJ1-1; D is perhaps TRBD1 (5 bases). The receptor was isolated from a man aged 18 to 29 with HIV. The CDR3 loop is CASSAARDEAFF. In DNA, the CDR3 is TGCGCCAGCAGCGCGGCCAGGGATGAAGCTTTCTTT.